The clone carrying this T cell receptor (beta chain) was recorded once. The data were taken from a study of shared clonotypes between healthy human individuals. The CDR3 runs 16 residues. The V segment lost 3 bases and the J segment 6 bases; nucleotides outside the gene matches: 13. Per the germline V gene, CDR1 is KGHSH and CDR2 is LQKENI. Deep-level settings were used for running the assay. TCRdb's copy holds only in-frame clones and misses some; the assay was immunoSEQ multiplex PCR. The table shows about 1.5 million clones, with around 98% occurring only once. The clonotype comes from a man aged 25 to 40 in good health. The chain employs TRBV18 and TRBJ2-7; 8 bases fit TRBD1. The sample taken for sequencing was naive CD4+ T cells sorted from blood. The subset was: CD45RA+ positively selected. CDR3 sequence: CASSPLAHWTGPEQYF. Written as DNA, the CDR3 is TGTGCCAGCTCACCGCTCGCTCACTGGACAGGGCCCGAGCAGTACTTC.